This note documents a single T cell receptor beta chain sequence. CDR3 length: 15 amino acids. V lost 1 base and J 2 bases, leaving 12 bases between the germline ends. The V gene's germline CDR1 is MNHEY and CDR2 SVGEGT. These data belong to a study of blood T cell repertoires in COVID-19. Overall study: The cDNA or gDNA used as material had been derived from T cells, B-cell-depleted T cells, or PBMCs.

The participants were between about 18 and 90 years old and came from 24 US areas. Categorization into cohorts depended on clinical history that participants reported. How the authors handled the data: Reference gene primer amplification yielded estimated nucleated cell counts. Produced via immunoSEQ multiplex PCR; TCRdb's table is partial and in-frame only. The D gene and trimming were derived from the DNA, and the V and J assignments and clone size from that table. Of hundreds of thousands of clones listed, 89% were seen once; the top ten hold around 9%. Sequencing was performed on PBMCs or T cells enriched from blood (not recorded which). The J gene is TRBJ2-7, the V gene TRBV6-2 or TRBV6-3; tentatively, D is TRBD2 (5 bases). This TCR was recovered from a woman in her 30s who had recovered from COVID-19. CDR3 region: CASSYLVAPAYEQYF. DNA for the CDR3: TGTGCCAGCAGTTACTTGGTAGCGCCTGCCTACGAGCAGTACTTC.